This TCR beta chain was sequenced in a study of monozygotic twins with inflammatory bowel disease. Whole-study results and caveats: The co-twins with IBD showed lower TCRbeta diversity (inverse Simpson) than their healthy siblings.

This CDR3 is built from 17 residues. Germline CDR1 reads SGHVS; CDR2 reads FQNEAQ. Worth noting for this clonotype: Its target is not known.

One entry per CDR3 protein, without DNA, is what TCRdb gives after re-calling the 5' RACE reads. The repertoire table contains some 190,000 distinct CDR3 sequences. The sample comprised blood. The clonotype comes from a human donor with ulcerative colitis or Crohn's disease, or a healthy co-twin of an affected twin (not recorded which). The V and J genes are TRBV7-8 and TRBJ1-1. CDR3 residues: CASNLREGPGANTEAFF.